A single sample gave rise to the 26 T cell receptor beta chains below, sequenced in a study of blood T cell repertoires in COVID-19. Some clones are missing from TCRdb's copy, which holds only in-frame ones; the method was immunoSEQ multiplex PCR. The table lists 9,500 to 10,000 clones, 80% to 85% of them singletons. The sequenced material came from peripheral blood. The receptors were gathered from a man between 60 and 75 years old with active COVID-19.

The chain couples TRBV11-3 to TRBJ2-7; 8 bases map to TRBD1. CDR3 length: 14 amino acids. Germline-derived CDR1 and CDR2 are SGHNT and YENEEA. The V segment lost 3 bases and the J segment 0 bases; nucleotides outside the gene matches: 1. CDR3 amino acids: CASSFTGGSYEQYF. As DNA, the CDR3 is TGTGCCAGCAGCTTCACAGGGGGCTCCTACGAGCAGTACTTC.

The chain carries TRBV12-3 or TRBV12-4 and TRBJ2-7; perhaps TRBD1 as D (6 bases). The CDR3 extends over 12 amino acids. V was clipped by 6 bases and J by 5 bases, with 11 bases between them. CDR3: CASRVQGDEQYF. The CDR3 nucleotides read TGTGCCAGCAGGGTACAGGGCGACGAGCAGTACTTC.

The genes are TRBV2 and TRBJ2-7, with 7 bases aligning to TRBD1. Germline V lookup: CDR1 SNHLY, CDR2 FYNNEI. V lost 3 bases, J lost 5 bases, and 10 bases stayed unmatched. CDR3 length: 15 amino acids. CDR3 region: CASSDGRVRGNEQYF. In DNA form, the CDR3 reads TGTGCCAGCAGTGACGGCAGGGTCAGGGGGAACGAGCAGTACTTC.

CDR3 coding DNA: TGTGCCAGCAGCAAAGATTGGGGAGGGAGAAACACCATATATTTT. The encoded protein is CASSKDWGGRNTIYF. V is TRBV21-1 and J is TRBJ1-3. TRBV21-1 is tagged as a pseudogene. The CDR3 length is 15 residues.

V gene TRBV7-6 combines with J gene TRBJ1-2; 8 nucleotides match TRBD1. The CDR3 totals 14 residues. The V segment lost 5 bases and the J segment 6 bases; nucleotides outside the gene matches: 8. Germline V gene data show CDR1 as SGHVS and CDR2 as FNYEAQ. The CDR3 bases are TGTGCCAGCAGCCCGACACAGGGGGGGCATGGCTACACCTTC. Encoded protein: CASSPTQGGHGYTF.

The chain has TRBV7-2 and TRBJ1-5; perhaps TRBD1 as D (5 bases). Germline assignment: CDR1 SGHTA and CDR2 FQGNSA. The CDR3 extends over 15 amino acids. V lost 5 bases and J 6 bases, leaving 17 bases between the germline ends. CDR3: CASSPSRGVGQPQHF. The CDR3 DNA is TGTGCCAGCAGCCCGTCTAGGGGTGTAGGTCAGCCCCAGCATTTT.

This chain joins TRBV6-6 and TRBJ2-6; the D is unclear. Germline V CDR1 and CDR2: MNHNY, SVGAGI (reference sequence). This CDR3 comprises 15 residues. Trimming took 7 bases from V and 0 from J, leaving 10 bases between them. The CDR3 DNA follows: TGTGCCAGCAACAGTGGGCTCTCTGGGGCCAACGTCCTGACTTTC. Its translation is CASNSGLSGANVLTF.

This chain joins TRBV6-6 and TRBJ1-3, with D possibly being TRBD1 (6 bases). The ends were cut back, 4 bases at V and 1 base at J, with 14 bases in the middle. Germline V gene lookup returns CDR1 MNHNY and CDR2 SVGAGI (reference sequence). The CDR3 has 16 amino acids. CDR3 residues: CASSLNRVGSGNTIYF. In DNA form, the CDR3 reads TGTGCCAGCAGTTTGAACAGGGTTGGGTCTGGAAACACCATATATTTT.

The chain recombines TRBV7-6 with TRBJ2-7, with 12 bases fitting TRBD2. V shed 5 bases and J 5 bases; nucleotides not matched to a gene: 4. Germline assignment: CDR1 SGHVS and CDR2 FNYEAQ. The CDR3 runs 14 residues. The CDR3 DNA reads TGTGCCAGCAGCCCCCGGACTAGCGGGAACGAGCAGTACTTC. Translating it yields CASSPRTSGNEQYF.

This clone was picked up one time. The chain recombines TRBV13 with TRBJ2-7, with D maybe TRBD2 (5 bases). The V end lost 2 bases, the J end lost 3 bases, and 14 bases lay between the germline ends. CDR1 is PRHDT and CDR2 is FYEKMQ in the germline V gene (reference sequence). The CDR3 has 15 residues. The CDR3 protein is CASSLHSRGIYEQYF. The CDR3 bases are TGTGCCAGCAGCTTACACTCACGAGGGATCTACGAGCAGTACTTC.

The chain couples TRBV7-9 to TRBJ2-1; the match to TRBD1 covers 11 bases. V gave up 5 bases and J gave up 6 bases; unmatched junction bases: 6. This CDR3 is built from 15 residues. Germline values: CDR1 SEHNR, CDR2 FQNEAQ (reference sequence). This CDR3 reads CASSAPGQGVNEQFF. CDR3 bases: TGTGCCAGCAGCGCGCCGGGACAGGGGGTCAATGAGCAGTTCTTC.

The chain is built from TRBV14 and TRBJ2-2; TRBD2 is a possible D gene (6 bases). Trimming took off 7 bases at V and 9 bases at J, with 18 bases between the two ends. CDR1 is SGHDN, CDR2 FVKESK, per germline. The length of the CDR3 is 14 residues. The CDR3 sequence: CASTRLGEDRELFF. The CDR3 coding sequence is TGTGCCAGCACCCGATTAGGGGAGGACCGGGAGCTGTTTTTT.

This clone was seen just once. The chain employs TRBV30 and TRBJ2-5; 8 positions agree with TRBD1. V dropped 2 bases and J dropped 7; count of bases not matched to a gene: 6. This CDR3 spans 13 amino acids. Germline CDR1 reads GTSNPN; CDR2 reads SVGIG (reference sequence). The DNA for the CDR3 is TGTGCCTGGAGTCCAGGGGGCGCCGGGACCCAGTACTTC. This codes for CAWSPGGAGTQYF. Looking up the rest from reference TRBV30 and TRBJ2-5 gives the full variable domain: SQTIHQWPATLVQPVGSPLSLECTVEGTSNPNLYWYRQAAGRGLQLLFYSVGIGQISSEVPQNLSASRPQDRQFILSSKKLLLSDSGFYLCAWSPGGAGTQYFGPGTRLLVL.

The chain employs TRBV19 and TRBJ1-1, with a weak D call TRBD1 (5 bases). The germline CDR1 and CDR2 sequences are LNHDA and SQIVND (reference sequence). The CDR3 runs to 13 residues. V shed 2 bases and J shed 9 bases, with 13 bases lying between them. CDR3 sequence reads: CASSIQGRRQAFF. The CDR3 coding sequence is TGTGCCAGTAGTATACAGGGCAGACGTCAAGCTTTCTTT.

This clone was seen a few times. The V gene is TRBV6-6, the J gene TRBJ2-5; D gene uncertain. CDR1 is MNHNY, CDR2 SVGAGI, per germline (reference sequence). CDR3 length: 11 residues. The V end lost 7 bases, the J end lost 1 base, and 4 bases lay between the germline ends. CDR3 region: CASTRQETQYF. In DNA, the CDR3 is TGTGCCAGCACCCGCCAAGAGACCCAGTACTTC.

V and J are TRBV11-3 and TRBJ1-2; no clear D. Germline V lookup: CDR1 SGHNT, CDR2 YENEEA. With 4 bases removed from V and 8 bases from J, the gap between germline ends came to 14 bases. The CDR3 length is 13 residues. CDR3 DNA sequence: TGTGCCAGCAGCTCCCCGGGGAAGAGGGGCTACACCTTC. It yields the protein CASSSPGKRGYTF.

The V call is TRBV30, the J call TRBJ1-1; D not certain. This CDR3 is built from 15 residues. Trimming left V 2 bases short and J 4 bases short, with 17 bases between. Germline values: CDR1 GTSNPN, CDR2 SVGIG (reference sequence). The CDR3 DNA follows: TGTGCCTGGAGTTTCCCGGCCCCACGGGTCACTGAAGCTTTCTTT. Amino acids: CAWSFPAPRVTEAFF.

The chain links TRBV28 to TRBJ2-7, with D possibly matching TRBD1 (6 bases). The V end was cut by 7 bases, the J end by 3 bases, with 19 bases between. Germline V CDR1 and CDR2: MDHEN, SYDVKM. The CDR3 spans 15 residues. The CDR3 DNA reads as TGTGCCAGCATAAGGGTAGGGGGTGGAAACTACGAGCAGTACTTC. Its protein product is CASIRVGGGNYEQYF.

The chain combines TRBV6-4 with TRBJ2-2; D is possibly TRBD2 (5 bases). From germline, CDR1 is MRHNA and CDR2 SNTAGT. The CDR3 totals 15 residues. The V end was cut by 0 bases, the J end by 4 bases, with 9 bases between. The chain's CDR3 is CASSDSSSRTGELFF. The CDR3 bases are TGTGCCAGCAGTGACTCGTCTAGCCGCACCGGGGAGCTGTTTTTT.

This chain links TRBV5-4 with TRBJ2-5; D possibly corresponds to TRBD2 (6 bases). There are 18 residues in the CDR3. Trimming took 3 bases from V and 2 from J, leaving 23 bases between them. Germline assignment: CDR1 SGHNT and CDR2 YYREEE (reference sequence). The CDR3 protein is CASSSPTGAGRNQETQYF. CDR3 nucleotides: TGTGCCAGCAGCTCGCCCACTGGTGCGGGGAGGAATCAAGAGACCCAGTACTTC.

The chain carries TRBV7-8 and TRBJ2-7, with D possibly matching TRBD2 (5 bases). CDR1 and CDR2 (germline): SGHVS, FQNEAQ. The V end lost 1 base, the J end lost 6 bases, and 7 bases lay between the germline ends. The CDR3 totals 12 residues. The CDR3 here is CASSLERVEQYF. DNA for the CDR3: TGTGCCAGCAGCTTAGAGAGGGTCGAGCAGTACTTC.

This rearrangement joins TRBV27 to TRBJ2-7, with 12 bases identical to TRBD1. J gave up 2 bases and V 2 bases, and 10 bases lay outside the gene matches. This CDR3 comprises 18 residues. From germline, CDR1 is MNHEY and CDR2 SMNVEV (reference sequence). CDR3 loop: CASSLRIPGQGAAYEQYF. For the CDR3, the DNA is TGTGCCAGCAGTTTAAGGATCCCGGGACAGGGGGCGGCCTACGAGCAGTACTTC.

This clone was seen just once. DNA for the CDR3: TGCGCCAGCAGCTTGTCAGGACAGGTAACAGATACGCAGTATTTT. It is translated as CASSLSGQVTDTQYF. The V and J genes are TRBV5-1 and TRBJ2-3; 7 bases are a match to TRBD1. Losses at the gene ends were 1 base for V and 3 bases for J; bases not matched to a gene: 5. The germline V gene encodes CDR1 SGHRS and CDR2 YFSETQ. The CDR3 sequence is 15 residues long.

V usage is TRBV4-2 and J usage is TRBJ1-6; D ambiguous. The V gene's germline CDR1 is LGHNA and CDR2 YNFKEQ. The CDR3 loop spans 12 amino acids. Trimming removed 3 bases from V and 9 bases from J, with 6 bases in between. The CDR3 bases are TGTGCCAGCAGCCAGGGAGGTTCACCCCTCCACTTT. Its protein is CASSQGGSPLHF.

The chain is built from TRBV11-2 and TRBJ1-1, with 8 nucleotides matching TRBD1. The V gene's germline CDR1 is SGHAT and CDR2 FQNNGV. With V trimmed by 5 bases and J by 8 bases, 13 bases remained unmatched. The CDR3 covers 15 residues. The CDR3 spells CASSPDRVSLSEAFF. In DNA, the CDR3 is TGTGCCAGCAGCCCGGACAGGGTGAGTTTGTCAGAAGCTTTCTTT.

The gene calls are TRBV5-8 and TRBJ1-5; 7 bases are a match to TRBD1. This CDR3 region has 14 residues. Per the germline V gene, CDR1 is SGHTS and CDR2 is YDEGEE. With 4 bases clipped from V and 4 bases from J, the junction kept 5 bases outside the gene matches. As DNA, the CDR3 is TGTGCCAGCAGCAAACGACAGGGTAATCAGCCCCAGCATTTT. Amino acids: CASSKRQGNQPQHF.